The next 26 T cell receptor beta chains were all read from a single sample in a study of OX40 agonist ivuxolimab in advanced cancers. Profiling relied on immunoSEQ multiplex PCR, and the TCRdb table lists in-frame clones only, not all of them. Among some 15,000 clones, over 90% were seen once, and the ten largest hold over 7%. Sequenced here: CD4+ or CD8+ T cells sorted from blood, sampled in a trial of the OX40 agonist ivuxolimab. These receptors all stem from an adult with an advanced solid tumor such as melanoma, head and neck, liver or kidney cancer.

This sequence joins TRBV28 and TRBJ1-1; no reliable D call. The CDR3 sequence is 13 residues long. The germline V gene has CDR1 MDHEN and CDR2 SYDVKM. V was shortened by 5 bases and J by 10 bases, with 17 bases between the two germline ends. This CDR3 is CASSPRTALGAFF. CDR3 nucleotide sequence: TGTGCCAGCAGTCCAAGGACGGCGCTAGGAGCTTTCTTT.

This clone appeared once. The genes are TRBV28 and TRBJ1-2; D is unclear. Deletions cut 5 bases from V and 0 bases from J, with 10 bases between. The CDR3 is 14 amino acids. CDR1 is MDHEN and CDR2 is SYDVKM in the germline V gene. In DNA form, the CDR3 reads TGTGCCAGCAGTATGGACGGGGCTAACTATGGCTACACCTTC. It specifies CASSMDGANYGYTF.

The V call is TRBV14, the J call TRBJ2-5, with 9 bases fitting TRBD2. This CDR3 contains 16 residues. Unmatched junction bases numbered 4, after V lost 1 base and J lost 1 base. Germline V gives CDR1 SGHDN, CDR2 FVKESK. In nucleotides, the CDR3 is TGTGCCAGCAGCCAAGGAATAGCGGGGGCCCAAGAGACCCAGTACTTC. Translating gives CASSQGIAGAQETQYF. Combining the CDR3 with reference TRBV14 and TRBJ2-5 gives the whole variable domain EAGVTQFPSHSVIEKGQTVTLRCDPISGHDNLYWYRRVMGKEIKFLLHFVKESKQDESGMPNNRFLAERTGGTYSTLKVQPAELEDSGVYFCASSQGIAGAQETQYFGPGTRLLVL.

The genes are TRBV20-1 and TRBJ2-7, with 7 bases matching TRBD1. The CDR3 sequence is 11 residues long. J was trimmed by 6 bases and V by 3 bases; bases with no gene match: 2. Germline V CDR1 and CDR2: DFQATT, SNEGSKA (reference sequence). CDR3 in amino acids: CSASTGAEQYF. CDR3 bases: TGCAGTGCTAGTACAGGGGCCGAGCAGTACTTC.

The chain uses TRBV2 and TRBJ1-2; D remains ambiguous. Trimming removed 11 bases at V and 3 bases at J, with 13 bases between. Germline assignment: CDR1 SNHLY and CDR2 FYNNEI. This CDR3 spans 12 amino acids. CDR3 DNA sequence: TGTGCCTCGAAGGAGGGTCACTATGGCTACACCTTC. Its protein product is CASKEGHYGYTF.

This rearrangement joins TRBV2 to TRBJ1-2, with a tentative D call TRBD1 (6 bases). This CDR3 is built from 15 residues. V lost 3 bases, J lost 2 bases, and 13 bases lay in between. Germline V CDR1 and CDR2: SNHLY, FYNNEI. This chain's CDR3 is CASSEVAGANYGYTF. DNA of the CDR3: TGTGCCAGCAGTGAGGTAGCAGGGGCGAACTATGGCTACACCTTC.

The CDR3: CASSYSGQGELFF. CDR3 DNA sequence: TGTGCCAGCAGTTACTCGGGTCAGGGGGAGCTGTTTTTT. The J gene is TRBJ2-2, the V gene TRBV6-5; D unresolved. CDR1 is MNHEY, CDR2 SVGAGI, per germline. This CDR3 comprises 13 residues. V lost 0 bases and J 8 bases, leaving 7 bases between the germline ends.

The chain is built from TRBV19 and TRBJ1-5; D gene unclear. The CDR3 spans 13 residues. V was clipped by 4 bases and J by 8 bases, with 12 bases between them. Per germline, CDR1 LNHDA and CDR2 SQIVND (reference sequence). The CDR3 loop is CASSSRSMEPQHF. CDR3 in DNA: TGTGCCAGTAGTAGCAGGTCTATGGAGCCCCAGCATTTT.

The chain carries TRBV29-1 and TRBJ1-1; D is possibly TRBD1 (5 bases). The CDR3 is 10 residues long. Trimming took 3 bases from V and 10 from J, leaving 9 bases between them. Germline CDR1 is SQVTM and CDR2 is ANQGSEA. CDR3: CSVDQGGAFF. CDR3 sequence (DNA): TGCAGCGTTGACCAGGGAGGAGCTTTCTTT.

The V and J genes are TRBV7-3 and TRBJ2-2, with 7 bases that match TRBD1. Looked up from germline, CDR1 is SGHTA and CDR2 is FQGTGA. The junction had 5 bases not matched to a gene; V was cut back by 3 bases and J by 10 bases. CDR3 length: 13 amino acids. As DNA, the CDR3 is TGTGCCAGCAGCTTTACAGGGGCGGAGGAGCTGTTTTTT. It yields the protein CASSFTGAEELFF.

The chain carries TRBV10-3 and TRBJ1-1; possibly TRBD1 for D (6 bases). Per germline, CDR1 ENHRY and CDR2 SYGVKD. Trimming removed 4 bases at V and 2 bases at J, with 11 bases between. This CDR3 has 14 residues. The DNA for the CDR3 is TGTGCCATCAGTGGGACAGCCGAAAACACTGAAGCTTTCTTT. Translating gives CAISGTAENTEAFF.

The chain is built from TRBV28 and TRBJ2-7; TRBD1 is a possible D gene (5 bases). The CDR3 has 16 residues. The germline V gene encodes CDR1 MDHEN and CDR2 SYDVKM. The V gene lost 3 bases and the J gene lost 1 base, with 16 bases spanning the gap. CDR3 bases: TGTGCCAGCAGTTTTAGTCGGCAGGGAACTTCCTACGAGCAGTACTTC. It codes for CASSFSRQGTSYEQYF.

The DNA for the CDR3 is TGCGCCAGCAGTGAAGCGGGTAACTATGGCTACACCTTC. It yields the protein CASSEAGNYGYTF. The chain joins TRBV10-1 to TRBJ1-2; D unresolved. CDR1 and CDR2 from the germline V gene are WNHNN and SYGVQD (reference sequence). The CDR3 is made up of 13 amino acids. Trimming stripped 3 bases from V and 1 base from J, with 6 bases between.

This chain joins TRBV11-3 and TRBJ1-1; unclear D gene. From germline, CDR1 is SGHNT and CDR2 YENEEA. V was shortened by 5 bases and J by 4 bases, with 11 bases between the two germline ends. CDR3 length equals 13 residues. The CDR3 DNA follows: TGTGCCAGCAGCCTCGGGAGTGGCACTGAAGCTTTCTTT. As protein: CASSLGSGTEAFF.

This sequence joins TRBV6-1 and TRBJ2-2, with unresolved D. The V gene lost 2 bases and the J gene lost 5 bases, with 9 bases spanning the gap. The CDR3 is 14 amino acids. Per the germline V gene, CDR1 is MNHNS and CDR2 is SASEGT. DNA for the CDR3: TGTGCCAGCAGTGAAAGGTATTCGACCGGGGAGCTGTTTTTT. Protein sequence: CASSERYSTGELFF.

The chain uses TRBV11-2 and TRBJ2-1; the D gene is possibly TRBD1 (5 bases). The ends were cut back, 5 bases at V and 0 bases at J, with 8 bases in the middle. CDR1 and CDR2 (germline): SGHAT, FQNNGV. The CDR3 is 14 amino acids. The CDR3 nucleotides are TGTGCCAGCAGCGGGGCCCCCTCCTACAATGAGCAGTTCTTC. Amino acids: CASSGAPSYNEQFF. The whole variable domain, filled in from reference TRBV11-2 and TRBJ2-1, reads EAGVAQSPRYKIIEKRQSVAFWCNPISGHATLYWYQQILGQGPKLLIQFQNNGVVDDSQLPKDRFSAERLKGVDSTLKIQPAKLEDSAVYLCASSGAPSYNEQFFGPGTRLTVL.

This chain joins TRBV4-1 and TRBJ1-2; D is perhaps TRBD1 (6 bases). This CDR3 spans 13 amino acids. In germline, CDR1 is MGHRA, CDR2 YSYEKL. V lost 4 bases and J lost 7, with 13 bases in between. The CDR3 spells CASSPLDSFGYTF. The CDR3 DNA reads as TGCGCCAGCAGCCCCCTGGACAGTTTTGGCTACACCTTC.

The V and J genes are TRBV10-2 and TRBJ2-3, with 10 bases lining up with TRBD2. The CDR3 is 14 amino acids. Unmatched junction bases numbered 3, after V lost 5 bases and J lost 4 bases. In germline, CDR1 is WSHSY, CDR2 SAAADI. The CDR3 bases are TGCGCCAGCAGTACTAGCGGGACCCCAGATACGCAGTATTTT. Residues: CASSTSGTPDTQYF.

V gene TRBV28 combines with J gene TRBJ1-1; the D gene is possibly TRBD1 (6 bases). This CDR3 comprises 15 residues. Trimming stripped 7 bases from V and 1 base from J, with 16 bases between. Germline CDR1 MDHEN, CDR2 SYDVKM. The CDR3 loop is CASIRGLQGNTEAFF. CDR3 coding DNA: TGTGCCAGCATCCGGGGGCTTCAGGGGAACACTGAAGCTTTCTTT.

The chain couples TRBV7-6 to TRBJ2-5, with TRBD2 matching over 11 bases. Trimming took 3 bases from V and 5 from J; bases not matched to a gene: 8. This CDR3 has 16 amino acids. Germline-derived CDR1 and CDR2 are SGHVS and FNYEAQ. For the CDR3, the DNA is TGTGCCAGCAGCTTGAGTAGCGGGGGGGCGTGGGAGACCCAGTACTTC. Encoded protein: CASSLSSGGAWETQYF. Filled out from reference TRBV7-6 and TRBJ2-5, the complete variable domain reads GAGVSQSPRYKVTKRGQDVALRCDPISGHVSLYWYRQALGQGPEFLTYFNYEAQQDKSGLPNDRFSAERPEGSISTLTIQRTEQRDSAMYRCASSLSSGGAWETQYFGPGTRLLVL.

J is TRBJ1-2 and V is TRBV6-1; D is ambiguous. The CDR3 length is 15 residues. Trimming took off 1 base at V and 2 bases at J, with 11 bases between the two ends. Germline V lookup: CDR1 MNHNS, CDR2 SASEGT. The CDR3 loop reads CASSEVRAINYGYTF. The CDR3 region has the DNA TGTGCCAGCAGTGAAGTCCGAGCTATAAACTATGGCTACACCTTC.

This chain links TRBV4-1 with TRBJ2-7; 10 nucleotides align to TRBD2. J gave up 4 bases and V 5 bases, and 11 bases lay outside the gene matches. The CDR3 has 16 amino acids. The germline gives CDR1 MGHRA, CDR2 YSYEKL. The CDR3 DNA reads TGCGCCAGCAGCTCCGGGAGGGCTAGCGGGGGTTACGAGCAGTACTTC. Its protein product is CASSSGRASGGYEQYF.

This clone has just one count. V usage is TRBV11-2 and J usage is TRBJ2-3; 11 bases fit TRBD2. The CDR3 length is 20 residues. Per germline, CDR1 SGHAT and CDR2 FQNNGV. V gave up 0 bases and J gave up 1 base; unmatched junction bases: 12. CDR3 amino acids: CASSLEGASGRSYGTDTQYF. For the CDR3, the DNA is TGTGCCAGCAGCTTAGAGGGGGCTAGCGGGAGGTCTTATGGCACAGATACGCAGTATTTT.

The V call is TRBV28, the J call TRBJ2-1, with 8 bases fitting TRBD1. The CDR3 runs to 15 residues. The V segment lost 5 bases and the J segment 4 bases; nucleotides outside the gene matches: 7. CDR1 is MDHEN, CDR2 SYDVKM, per germline. The CDR3 spells CASSLTGAYYNEQFF. The CDR3, as DNA: TGTGCCAGCAGTCTGACAGGGGCCTATTACAATGAGCAGTTCTTC.

This rearrangement joins TRBV5-6 to TRBJ2-7, with 9 bases aligning to TRBD1. The germline CDR1 and CDR2 sequences are SGHDT and YYEEEE. Trimming removed 3 bases from V and 3 bases from J; junction bases left unmatched: 7. This CDR3 region has 15 residues. Here the CDR3 DNA reads TGTGCCAGCAGCTCGGGCGGGACAGGGTTCTACGAGCAGTACTTC. Encoded protein: CASSSGGTGFYEQYF.

V usage is TRBV29-1 and J usage is TRBJ2-4, with D hard to call. The CDR3 has 13 residues. In germline, CDR1 is SQVTM, CDR2 ANQGSEA. Trimming pared 6 bases from V and 3 bases from J, leaving 12 bases between. The chain's CDR3 is CSVIQPNKNIQYF. In nucleotides, the CDR3 is TGCAGCGTGATACAGCCTAACAAAAACATTCAGTACTTC. Combining the CDR3 with reference TRBV29-1 and TRBJ2-4 gives the whole variable domain SAVISQKPSRDICQRGTSLTIQCQVDSQVTMMFWYRQQPGQSLTLIATANQGSEATYESGFVIDKFPISRPNLTFSTLTVSNMSPEDSSIYLCSVIQPNKNIQYFGAGTRLSVL.